The sequence of this T cell receptor beta chain was determined in a study of Graves' ophthalmopathy and Graves' hyperthyroidism. General study points: Appearing in blood as well were most expanded thyroid clonotypes above 0.001 frequency. In predicting ophthalmopathy progression, the model reached roughly 69% sensitivity and under 75% specificity.

The CDR3 runs 17 residues. Per germline, CDR1 MGHDK and CDR2 SYGVNS. Trimming at V came to 3 bases and at J to 4 bases, leaving 10 bases not matched to a gene. PBMCs originated in approximately 9.1 ml of fresh peripheral blood. This clonotype appeared many times. Its target is not known. The authors amplified TCR beta CDR3 regions, and they did so from RNA transcripts for repertoire sequencing. Second-round multiplex PCR came after first-round RT-PCR with HTBI primers. MiXCR was run by TCRdb on the multiplex PCR reads, yielding one entry per CDR3 protein. The sample carries fewer than 400,000 distinct CDR3 sequences, about 18% recorded once.

V is TRBV25-1 and J is TRBJ1-3, with 9 bases matching TRBD1. Sequencing used peripheral blood. The sequence derives from a woman between 18 and 30 years old with Graves' ophthalmopathy. CDR3 coding DNA: TGTGCCAGCAGTGAGAGGATCCGGGGACAGGGAGGAAACACCATATATTTT. Encoded protein: CASSERIRGQGGNTIYF.